The sequence of this T cell receptor beta chain was determined in a study of glioma-infiltrating T cells after dendritic cell vaccination. Produced via immunoSEQ multiplex PCR; TCRdb's table is partial and in-frame only. This table holds 50,000 to 60,000 clones, just under 85% found once. CDR1 is SNHLY and CDR2 is FYNNEI in the germline V gene. V shed 6 bases, J shed 3 bases, and the junction held 7 bases outside the gene matches. The CDR3 sequence is 14 residues long. As to time point: after dendritic cell vaccination, including at tumor progression/relapse. The chain is built from TRBV2 and TRBJ2-5, with 7 bases that match TRBD1. The receptor was derived from a human donor with glioblastoma. This material consisted of blood, taken after dendritic cell vaccination. This CDR3 is CASRIGTVEETQYF. In DNA form, the CDR3 reads TGTGCCAGCAGGATCGGGACAGTCGAAGAGACCCAGTACTTC.